A single sample gave rise to the 5 T cell receptor beta chains below, sequenced in a study of blood T cells in healthy people across ages. Sample-barcoded 5' priming and a J-beta primer mix drove a second PCR of roughly 7 to 11 cycles. TCRdb recomputed calls from the 5' RACE reads with MiXCR, one row per CDR3 protein. Here the sample spans about 670,000 distinct CDR3 sequences, approximately 40% being singletons. Material for sequencing was blood. Receptor source: a man older than 75 in good health.

Regarding this clonotype: Just one base apart from a much larger clone, this may be a read error. This chain joins TRBV20-1 and TRBJ2-3; D uncertain. The V gene lost 4 bases and the J gene lost 0 bases, with 2 bases spanning the gap. Germline V gene sequence: CDR1 DFQATT, CDR2 SNEGSKA (reference sequence). This CDR3 spans 11 amino acids. In DNA form, the CDR3 reads TGCAGTGCTATGAGCACAGATACGCAGTATTTT. Encoded protein: CSAMSTDTQYF.

This rearrangement joins TRBV7-2 to TRBJ1-4; D unresolved. This CDR3 spans 15 amino acids. V was clipped by 3 bases and J by 1 base, with 9 bases between them. Per the germline V gene, CDR1 is SGHTA and CDR2 is FQGNSA. As DNA, the CDR3 is TGTGCCAGCAGCTTTTTTGGGAGAACTAATGAAAAACTGTTTTTT. Amino acid sequence: CASSFFGRTNEKLFF.

Remarks on this clonotype: A clone one base away is much larger, so this may be a read error. The chain combines TRBV5-4 with TRBJ1-2; 10 bases are a match to TRBD1. CDR1 and CDR2 (germline): SGHNT, YYREEE (reference sequence). The CDR3 sequence is 16 residues long. Here the CDR3 DNA reads TGTGCCGGCAGCTTACCCCGGGGACAGGGGATGCGTGGCTACACCTTC. This encodes CAGSLPRGQGMRGYTF.

There are many counts of this clonotype. This sequence joins TRBV7-9 and TRBJ2-5; the match to TRBD1 covers 7 bases. The CDR3 runs to 14 residues. Germline V lookup: CDR1 SEHNR, CDR2 FQNEAQ (reference sequence). Trimming at V came to 4 bases and at J to 2 bases, leaving 4 bases not matched to a gene. CDR3 residues: CASSSGQLQETQYF. The CDR3, as DNA: TGTGCCAGCAGCTCGGGACAGCTACAAGAGACCCAGTACTTC.

There are a few counts of this clonotype. This chain joins TRBV7-2 and TRBJ2-3; perhaps TRBD1 as D (5 bases). Germline V gives CDR1 SGHTA, CDR2 FQGNSA. The CDR3 has 15 residues. V lost 2 bases and J 2 bases, leaving 11 bases between the germline ends. The DNA of the CDR3 is TGTGCCAGCAGCTTAAACAGGCGTTACACAGATACGCAGTATTTT. It translates to CASSLNRRYTDTQYF.